Shown below are 28 T cell receptor beta chains from a single sample sequenced in a study of CD8 T cells in Susac syndrome. Random-hexamer reverse transcription was applied to roughly 0.45 to 1 ug RNA. TCRdb reprocessed the immunoSEQ multiplex PCR reads via MiXCR and lists one record per CDR3 protein. This sample has over 100,000 distinct CDR3 sequences, with 96% found just once. Sample: CD4+ T cells from PBMCs. These receptors were obtained from a human donor with Susac syndrome.

The chain employs TRBV7-2 and TRBJ2-7; unclear D gene. The CDR3 extends over 14 amino acids. The V and J ends lost 5 bases and 0 bases respectively, with 11 bases between them. The V gene's germline CDR1 is SGHTA and CDR2 FQGNSA. CDR3 amino acids: CASSTGRSSYEQYF. The CDR3 bases are TGTGCCAGCAGCACCGGACGGTCCTCCTACGAGCAGTACTTC.

This rearrangement joins TRBV20-1 to TRBJ1-4; maybe TRBD1 (6 bases). Germline-derived CDR1 and CDR2 are DFQATT and SNEGSKA (reference sequence). This CDR3 region has 14 residues. Trimming removed 6 bases from V and 4 bases from J, with 15 bases in between. In nucleotides, the CDR3 is TGCAGTGCCCTATCAGGGGCAGATAATGAAAAACTGTTTTTT. It specifies CSALSGADNEKLFF.

The gene calls are TRBV12-3 or TRBV12-4 and TRBJ2-1, with a tentative D call TRBD2 (5 bases). The CDR3 length is 12 residues. V was trimmed by 7 bases and J by 6 bases, leaving 10 bases between them. The DNA of the CDR3 is TGTGCCAGCAAGGAGGTCGGCAATGAGCAGTTCTTC. Its protein product is CASKEVGNEQFF.

V gene TRBV7-3 combines with J gene TRBJ2-1, with 11 bases lining up with TRBD2. Trimming cost V 3 bases and J 7 bases; bases outside gene matches: 5. Germline V gene sequence: CDR1 SGHTA, CDR2 FQGTGA. The CDR3 spans 15 residues. The CDR3 protein is CASSFIAGGRNEQFF. CDR3 nucleotide sequence: TGTGCCAGCAGCTTCATAGCGGGAGGGCGGAATGAGCAGTTCTTC.

This clonotype was seen a handful of times. The chain recombines TRBV12-3 or TRBV12-4 with TRBJ2-1, with no clear D. This CDR3 has 11 amino acids. The V and J ends lost 3 bases and 9 bases respectively, with 6 bases between them. The CDR3 reads CASSFSAEQFF. CDR3 nucleotide sequence: TGTGCCAGCAGTTTCTCCGCTGAGCAGTTCTTC.

The J gene is TRBJ2-2, the V gene TRBV28, with D unclear. This CDR3 is 17 amino acids long. V shed 2 bases and J shed 4 bases, with 17 bases lying between them. Germline V gene data show CDR1 as MDHEN and CDR2 as SYDVKM. The CDR3 sequence is CASSLGLRSVGTGELFF. The CDR3 DNA sequence: TGTGCCAGCAGTTTAGGGCTCCGTTCTGTGGGCACCGGGGAGCTGTTTTTT.

The chain has TRBV5-1 and TRBJ2-1; the match to TRBD2 covers 10 bases. Germline V gene data show CDR1 as SGHRS and CDR2 as YFSETQ. CDR3 size: 15 residues. V gave up 4 bases and J gave up 3 bases; unmatched junction bases: 4. The CDR3 loop is CASSPRTSGYNEQFF. The DNA for the CDR3 is TGCGCCAGCAGCCCCCGGACTAGCGGCTACAATGAGCAGTTCTTC.

This clonotype has only one observation. The rearrangement links TRBV7-8 to TRBJ1-1; tentative D call: TRBD1 (5 bases). Trimming removed 5 bases from V and 0 bases from J, with 10 bases in between. The CDR3 runs 14 residues. CDR1 is SGHVS and CDR2 is FQNEAQ in the germline V gene. CDR3 sequence (DNA): TGTGCCAGCAGCCCGGGACTGCTGAACACTGAAGCTTTCTTT. This codes for CASSPGLLNTEAFF.

The CDR3 DNA sequence: TGTGCCAGCAGTCGACAGGACATTAGCACTGAAGCTTTCTTT. Protein sequence: CASSRQDISTEAFF. The V call is TRBV6-6, the J call TRBJ1-1; D is possibly TRBD1 (6 bases). Germline CDR1 MNHNY, CDR2 SVGAGI (reference sequence). The length of the CDR3 is 14 residues. V dropped 5 bases and J dropped 4 bases, with 14 bases sitting between them.

The V gene is TRBV19, the J gene TRBJ1-1; D is unresolved. The CDR3 is 14 amino acids. Germline V gene sequence: CDR1 LNHDA, CDR2 SQIVND (reference sequence). Deletions cut 9 bases from V and 1 base from J, with 15 bases between. The CDR3 region has the DNA TGTGCCAGCAAGGGTAGGAACCCGAACACTGAAGCTTTCTTT. The encoded protein is CASKGRNPNTEAFF.

The genes are TRBV7-3 and TRBJ2-3, with TRBD2 identical over 10 bases. There are 14 residues in the CDR3. J was trimmed by 5 bases and V by 2 bases; bases with no gene match: 1. Per germline, CDR1 SGHTA and CDR2 FQGTGA. CDR3 DNA sequence: TGTGCCAGCAGCTTACTAGCGGGAGTAGATACGCAGTATTTT. It translates to CASSLLAGVDTQYF.

The J gene is TRBJ2-7, the V gene TRBV3-1; 7 bases map to TRBD2. V lost 1 base to trimming and J lost 6 bases; unmatched junction nucleotides: 15. CDR3 length: 17 amino acids. Germline V gives CDR1 LGHDT, CDR2 YNNKEL (reference sequence). The CDR3 region is CASSQVTGRTSRGEQYF. The CDR3 DNA sequence: TGTGCCAGCAGCCAAGTCACCGGGAGGACGTCTCGGGGCGAGCAGTACTTC.

Comments on this clonotype: The junction departs from the called germline gene at one end, perhaps through a read error. The chain uses TRBV7-2 and TRBJ2-5, with 9 nucleotides matching TRBD1. Germline lookup yields CDR1 SGHTA and CDR2 FQGNSA. CDR3 size: 12 residues. The CDR3 nucleotides are TGTGCCAGCAGCTGGGACAGGGAGATCCAGTACTTC. Protein product: CASSWDREIQYF.

The chain recombines TRBV20-1 with TRBJ1-1, with D maybe TRBD1 (6 bases). Trimming removed 8 bases from V and 0 bases from J, with 13 bases in between. From germline, CDR1 is DFQATT and CDR2 SNEGSKA (reference sequence). The CDR3 is 13 amino acids. The CDR3 protein is CSPAGHLNTEAFF. Written as DNA, the CDR3 is TGCAGTCCTGCGGGACACCTGAACACTGAAGCTTTCTTT.

The V and J genes are TRBV20-1 and TRBJ2-3, with D perhaps TRBD2 (6 bases). The germline gives CDR1 DFQATT, CDR2 SNEGSKA (reference sequence). CDR3 length: 14 residues. V shed 5 bases and J shed 5 bases, with 17 bases lying between them. CDR3 loop: CSARRGSGVDTQYF. The CDR3 DNA follows: TGCAGTGCTCGCCGGGGGAGCGGAGTAGATACGCAGTATTTT.

This clonotype appeared once. The gene calls are TRBV11-1 and TRBJ2-5; no clear D gene. Trimming shortened V by 4 bases and J by 5 bases, and 8 bases separated the two germline ends. The CDR3 has 12 amino acids. Germline V CDR1 and CDR2: SGHAT, FQDESV (reference sequence). CDR3 coding DNA: TGTGCCAGCAGCTCCAACTCGGAGACCCAGTACTTC. This gives the protein CASSSNSETQYF.

The V and J genes are TRBV28 and TRBJ2-5; D unresolved. Germline V gives CDR1 MDHEN, CDR2 SYDVKM. The CDR3 totals 13 residues. Trimming stripped 6 bases from V and 1 base from J, with 9 bases between. The CDR3 reads CASRSQAQETQYF. Written as DNA, the CDR3 is TGTGCCAGCAGATCCCAGGCCCAAGAGACCCAGTACTTC.

The CDR3 loop reads CASSQGRQGRGAFF. The CDR3 DNA follows: TGTGCCAGCAGCCAAGGTCGACAGGGCCGAGGAGCTTTCTTT. The chain joins TRBV3-1 to TRBJ1-1, with TRBD1 identical over 7 bases. V was pared by 1 base and J by 10 bases, with 9 bases of the junction left unmatched. CDR1 and CDR2 (germline): LGHDT, YNNKEL (reference sequence). The CDR3 is 14 residues long.

This chain connects TRBV5-1 to TRBJ2-1, with 7 bases aligning to TRBD2. V lost 2 bases, J lost 0 bases, and 2 bases stayed unmatched. CDR1 is SGHRS and CDR2 is YFSETQ in the germline V gene. This CDR3 region has 15 residues. CDR3: CASSFSGNSYNEQFF. Here the CDR3 DNA reads TGCGCCAGCAGCTTCAGCGGGAACTCCTACAATGAGCAGTTCTTC. Looking up the rest from reference TRBV5-1 and TRBJ2-1 gives the full variable domain: KAGVTQTPRYLIKTRGQQVTLSCSPISGHRSVSWYQQTPGQGLQFLFEYFSETQRNKGNFPGRFSGRQFSNSRSEMNVSTLELGDSALYLCASSFSGNSYNEQFFGPGTRLTVL.

The chain uses TRBV5-1 and TRBJ2-7; D is perhaps TRBD2 (5 bases). V lost 5 bases and J 0 bases, leaving 15 bases between the germline ends. The CDR3 sequence is 15 residues long. Germline CDR1 SGHRS, CDR2 YFSETQ. The CDR3 region is CASSPTPGSSYEQYF. CDR3 sequence (DNA): TGCGCCAGCAGTCCCACCCCTGGGAGCTCCTACGAGCAGTACTTC.

The CDR3 region has the DNA TGTGCCCAAAAACCTAGCGGGATTTTCGACGAGCAGTACTTC. It is translated as CAQKPSGIFDEQYF. The chain couples TRBV30 to TRBJ2-7; 9 bases are a match to TRBD2. Germline V gives CDR1 GTSNPN, CDR2 SVGIG (reference sequence). This CDR3 has 14 residues. V lost 8 bases to trimming and J lost 5 bases; unmatched junction nucleotides: 13.

V gene TRBV7-8 combines with J gene TRBJ2-3; the match to TRBD1 covers 8 bases. Germline V lookup: CDR1 SGHVS, CDR2 FQNEAQ. V was clipped by 1 base and J by 5 bases; unmatched bases: 14. This CDR3 comprises 18 residues. CDR3 nucleotide sequence: TGTGCCAGCAGCTTAGACGCGGGGTCAAGTGGACAGGGAGATACGCAGTATTTT. Residues: CASSLDAGSSGQGDTQYF.

The V gene is TRBV28, the J gene TRBJ2-7; 9 bases line up with TRBD1. Trimming at V came to 4 bases and at J to 0 bases, leaving 4 bases not matched to a gene. CDR1 MDHEN and CDR2 SYDVKM come from the germline V gene. The length of the CDR3 is 15 residues. DNA of the CDR3: TGTGCCAGCAGTTGGGTGACAGGGGGCTCCTACGAGCAGTACTTC. It yields the protein CASSWVTGGSYEQYF.

The chain has TRBV19 and TRBJ2-6; tentative D call: TRBD2 (5 bases). The germline CDR1 and CDR2 sequences are LNHDA and SQIVND (reference sequence). V gave up 7 bases and J gave up 1 base, with 14 bases separating them. The CDR3 consists of 16 residues. The chain's CDR3 is CASKETIGSGANVLTF. CDR3 in DNA: TGTGCCAGTAAGGAGACTATAGGATCTGGGGCCAACGTCCTGACTTTC.

This clonotype was picked up one time. This sequence joins TRBV18 and TRBJ2-5, with D perhaps TRBD2 (6 bases). Trimming cost V 2 bases and J 5 bases, with 9 bases left between them. The CDR3 totals 13 residues. Germline-derived CDR1 and CDR2 are KGHSH and LQKENI. CDR3 residues: CASSPGGSETQYF. The CDR3 DNA reads TGTGCCAGCTCACCAGGGGGGAGCGAGACCCAGTACTTC.

The J gene is TRBJ2-3, the V gene TRBV29-1; 14 nucleotides match TRBD2. The CDR3 contains 15 residues. The germline V gene has CDR1 SQVTM and CDR2 ANQGSEA. V lost 6 bases and J lost 4; bases outside the gene matches: 6. The CDR3: CSVLGLAGGSDTQYF. CDR3 bases: TGCAGCGTCCTCGGACTAGCGGGAGGCTCAGATACGCAGTATTTT.

CDR3 nucleotides: TGCAGCGCCGAAGCGGGAGCCTACAATGAGCAGTTCTTC. It codes for CSAEAGAYNEQFF. The chain combines TRBV29-1 with TRBJ2-1; 8 bases map to TRBD2. CDR3 length: 13 residues. Germline V CDR1 and CDR2: SQVTM, ANQGSEA. The trim removed 7 bases at V and 2 bases at J, leaving 4 bases unmatched.

CDR3 nucleotide sequence: TGTGCCAGCAGTTTATCCCCACCCGCGTCTTTCTTT. It is translated as CASSLSPPASFF. The rearrangement links TRBV12-3 or TRBV12-4 to TRBJ1-1, with D uncertain. CDR3 size: 12 residues. The V and J ends lost 2 bases and 12 bases respectively, with 13 bases between them.